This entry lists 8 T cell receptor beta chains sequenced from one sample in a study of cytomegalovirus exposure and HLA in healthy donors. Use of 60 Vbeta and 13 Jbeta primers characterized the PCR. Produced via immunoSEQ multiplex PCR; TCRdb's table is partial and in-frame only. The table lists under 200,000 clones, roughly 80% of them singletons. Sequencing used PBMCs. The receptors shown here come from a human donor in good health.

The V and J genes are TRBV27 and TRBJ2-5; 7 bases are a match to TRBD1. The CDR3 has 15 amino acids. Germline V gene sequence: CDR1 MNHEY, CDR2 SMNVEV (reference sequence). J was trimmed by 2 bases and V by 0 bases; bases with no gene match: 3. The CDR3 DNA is TGTGCCAGCAGTTTATCCTCGGGACAGCAAGAGACCCAGTACTTC. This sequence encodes CASSLSSGQQETQYF.

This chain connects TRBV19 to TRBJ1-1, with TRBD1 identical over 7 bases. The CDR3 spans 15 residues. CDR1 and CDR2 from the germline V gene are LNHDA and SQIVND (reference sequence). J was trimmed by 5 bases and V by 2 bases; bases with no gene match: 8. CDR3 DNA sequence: TGTGCCAGTAGTATATCTAACAGGGGAAGTACTGAAGCTTTCTTT. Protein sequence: CASSISNRGSTEAFF. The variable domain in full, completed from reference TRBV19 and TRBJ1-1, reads DGGITQSPKYLFRKEGQNVTLSCEQNLNHDAMYWYRQDPGQGLRLIYYSQIVNDFQKGDIAEGYSVSREKKESFPLTVTSAQKNPTAFYLCASSISNRGSTEAFFGQGTRLTVV.

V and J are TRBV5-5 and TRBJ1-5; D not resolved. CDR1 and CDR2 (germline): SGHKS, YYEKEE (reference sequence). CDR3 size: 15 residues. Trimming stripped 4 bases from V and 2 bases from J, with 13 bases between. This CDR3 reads CASSITAFRNQPQHF. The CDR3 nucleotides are TGTGCCAGCAGCATAACAGCTTTCCGCAATCAGCCCCAGCATTTT.

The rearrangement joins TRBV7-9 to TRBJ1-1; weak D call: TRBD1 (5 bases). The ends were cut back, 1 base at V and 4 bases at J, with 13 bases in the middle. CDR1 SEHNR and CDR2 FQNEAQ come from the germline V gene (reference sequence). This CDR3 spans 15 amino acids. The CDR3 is CASSLVAGVSTEAFF. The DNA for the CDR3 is TGTGCCAGCAGCTTAGTGGCGGGGGTGAGCACTGAAGCTTTCTTT.

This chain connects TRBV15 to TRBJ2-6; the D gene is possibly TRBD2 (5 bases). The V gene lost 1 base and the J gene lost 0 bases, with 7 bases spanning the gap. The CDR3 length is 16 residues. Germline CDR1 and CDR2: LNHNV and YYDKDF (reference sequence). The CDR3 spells CATSRGGDSGANVLTF. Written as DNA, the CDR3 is TGTGCCACCAGCAGAGGGGGAGACTCTGGGGCCAACGTCCTGACTTTC. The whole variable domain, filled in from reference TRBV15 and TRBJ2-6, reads DAMVIQNPRYQVTQFGKPVTLSCSQTLNHNVMYWYQQKSSQAPKLLFHYYDKDFNNEADTPDNFQSRRPNTSFCFLDIRSPGLGDTAMYLCATSRGGDSGANVLTFGAGSRLTVL.

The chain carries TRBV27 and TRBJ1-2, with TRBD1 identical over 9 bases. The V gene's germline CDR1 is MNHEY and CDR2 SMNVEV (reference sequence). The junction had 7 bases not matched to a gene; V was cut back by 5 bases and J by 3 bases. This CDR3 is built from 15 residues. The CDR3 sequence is CASSIRRDRDYGYTF. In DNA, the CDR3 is TGTGCCAGCAGTATACGCCGGGACAGGGACTATGGCTACACCTTC.

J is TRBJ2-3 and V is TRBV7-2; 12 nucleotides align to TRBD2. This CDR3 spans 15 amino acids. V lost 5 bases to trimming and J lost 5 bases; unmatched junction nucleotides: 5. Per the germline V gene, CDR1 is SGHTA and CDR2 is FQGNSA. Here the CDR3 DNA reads TGTGCCAGCAGCACTAGCGGGGGGCGTGGAGATACGCAGTATTTT. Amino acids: CASSTSGGRGDTQYF.

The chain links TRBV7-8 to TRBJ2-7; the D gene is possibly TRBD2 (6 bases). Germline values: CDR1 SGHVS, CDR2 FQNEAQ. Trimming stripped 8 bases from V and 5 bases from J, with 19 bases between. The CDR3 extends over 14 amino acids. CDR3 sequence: CASRLPGGTHEQYF. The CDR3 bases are TGTGCCAGCCGTTTACCCGGAGGGACCCACGAGCAGTACTTC.